Presented here are 19 T cell receptor beta chains from one specimen sequenced in a study of blood T cell repertoires in COVID-19. Sequencing used immunoSEQ multiplex PCR; TCRdb keeps in-frame clones, though not all of them. The sample has a few hundred thousand clones, approximately 89% seen once. Sequencing input: peripheral blood. The origin of the receptors is a woman younger than 45 with COVID-19, enrolled during active disease.

The V gene is TRBV11-2, the J gene TRBJ2-1, with 7 bases aligning to TRBD1. The CDR3 runs to 17 residues. V trimming: 2 bases; J trimming: 2 bases; junction bases outside the gene matches: 9. Germline-derived CDR1 and CDR2 are SGHAT and FQNNGV. The CDR3 coding sequence is TGTGCCAGCAGCTTATACGGTCAAGGGACAGCCTACAATGAGCAGTTCTTC. Residues: CASSLYGQGTAYNEQFF.

The chain combines TRBV27 with TRBJ1-1; TRBD1 agrees at 8 bases. This CDR3 region has 15 residues. CDR1 is MNHEY and CDR2 is SMNVEV in the germline V gene (reference sequence). V shed 2 bases, J shed 3 bases, and the junction held 5 bases outside the gene matches. The CDR3 here is CASSLRQGAYTEAFF. The CDR3 DNA reads as TGTGCCAGCAGTTTAAGGCAGGGGGCATACACTGAAGCTTTCTTT.

The chain is built from TRBV28 and TRBJ2-1; 12 nucleotides agree with TRBD2. This CDR3 has 17 residues. V lost 4 bases, J lost 4 bases, and 8 bases stayed unmatched. The germline V gene has CDR1 MDHEN and CDR2 SYDVKM. The CDR3 region is CASSSRTSGDNYNEQFF. CDR3 DNA: TGTGCCAGCAGTTCGCGGACTAGCGGGGACAATTACAATGAGCAGTTCTTC.

The chain combines TRBV29-1 with TRBJ1-5; D is possibly TRBD1 (6 bases). V was cut by 4 bases and J by 1 base, with 8 bases left in between. This CDR3 is 13 amino acids long. Germline assignment: CDR1 SQVTM and CDR2 ANQGSEA. The DNA for the CDR3 is TGCAGCGTTGGCAGGGGAAGCAATCAGCCCCAGCATTTT. Protein sequence: CSVGRGSNQPQHF.

This clone was found once. CDR3 nucleotide sequence: TGTGCCATCAGGACTAAACAGGGTACCAATGAGCAGTTCTTC. The encoded protein is CAIRTKQGTNEQFF. V is TRBV10-3 and J is TRBJ2-1, with D perhaps matching TRBD1 (6 bases). Germline CDR1 reads ENHRY; CDR2 reads SYGVKD. Trimming shortened V by 6 bases and J by 6 bases, and 15 bases separated the two germline ends. The CDR3 extends over 14 amino acids.

The V call is TRBV7-2, the J call TRBJ2-1; a weak D match, TRBD2 (6 bases). The V end lost 5 bases, the J end lost 5 bases, and 16 bases lay between the germline ends. The CDR3 is 15 residues long. Looked up from germline, CDR1 is SGHTA and CDR2 is FQGNSA. In nucleotides, the CDR3 is TGTGCCAGCAGCCCCAGGCGGGGCCGACACAATGAGCAGTTCTTC. It specifies CASSPRRGRHNEQFF.

The rearrangement links TRBV6-2 or TRBV6-3 to TRBJ2-7; tentatively, D is TRBD1 (5 bases). The germline V gene has CDR1 MNHEY and CDR2 SVGEGT. Trimming removed 0 bases from V and 4 bases from J, with 10 bases in between. The CDR3 loop spans 14 amino acids. The CDR3: CASSYSGAIYEQYF. DNA of the CDR3: TGTGCCAGCAGTTACTCAGGGGCCATTTACGAGCAGTACTTC.

The genes are TRBV7-2 and TRBJ2-2, with a weak D call TRBD1 (5 bases). The length of the CDR3 is 15 residues. V lost 3 bases to trimming and J lost 6 bases, with 14 bases between them. Per germline, CDR1 SGHTA and CDR2 FQGNSA. CDR3: CASSFERGRAGELFF. CDR3 DNA: TGTGCCAGCAGCTTTGAAAGGGGTCGAGCCGGGGAGCTGTTTTTT.

The V gene is TRBV27, the J gene TRBJ2-7; the match to TRBD1 covers 8 bases. Trimming took 5 bases from V and 1 from J; bases not matched to a gene: 10. The germline V gene has CDR1 MNHEY and CDR2 SMNVEV (reference sequence). The CDR3 has 16 residues. The CDR3 nucleotides read TGTGCCAGCAGTCCAATCGTTCGGGACAGGTCCTACGAGCAGTACTTC. Residues: CASSPIVRDRSYEQYF.

As concerns this clone: Other nucleotide sequences in the sample specify the same CDR3. The chain employs TRBV3-1 (or the pseudogene TRBV3-2) and TRBJ1-2, with TRBD1 identical over 7 bases. The CDR3 runs to 14 residues. Germline CDR1 LGHDT, CDR2 YNNKEL (reference sequence). The V segment lost 1 base and the J segment 1 base; nucleotides outside the gene matches: 0. CDR3 DNA: TGTGCCAGCAGCCAAGGACAGGGTAACTATGGCTACACCTTC. Translating it yields CASSQGQGNYGYTF.

The count of this clone is one. The chain couples TRBV7-2 to TRBJ1-1, with D unresolved. The V end lost 0 bases, the J end lost 5 bases, and 13 bases lay between the germline ends. In germline, CDR1 is SGHTA, CDR2 FQGNSA. The CDR3 consists of 15 residues. CDR3 residues: CASSLALSGWTEAFF. The CDR3 DNA reads TGTGCCAGCAGCTTAGCTCTCAGTGGTTGGACTGAAGCTTTCTTT. Drawing the rest from reference TRBV7-2 and TRBJ1-1, the complete variable domain is GAGVSQSPSNKVTEKGKDVELRCDPISGHTALYWYRQSLGQGLEFLIYFQGNSAPDKSGLPSDRFSAERTGGSVSTLTIQRTQQEDSAVYLCASSLALSGWTEAFFGQGTRLTVV.

This rearrangement joins TRBV9 to TRBJ1-4; maybe TRBD1 (6 bases). Germline V lookup: CDR1 SGDLS, CDR2 YYNGEE. The CDR3 covers 15 residues. The germline V and J ends were trimmed by 0 bases and 7 bases, with 13 bases remaining between them. CDR3 sequence reads: CASSVDGGASEKLFF. CDR3 nucleotides: TGTGCCAGCAGCGTAGATGGGGGGGCTAGTGAAAAACTGTTTTTT.

The chain has TRBV29-1 and TRBJ1-2; a weak D match, TRBD1 (5 bases). Germline CDR1 reads SQVTM; CDR2 reads ANQGSEA. This CDR3 is built from 14 residues. Trimming took off 0 bases at V and 0 bases at J, with 8 bases between the two ends. CDR3 sequence: CSVEEGGANYGYTF. The CDR3 bases are TGCAGCGTTGAAGAGGGAGGGGCTAACTATGGCTACACCTTC.

The V call is TRBV12-3 or TRBV12-4, the J call TRBJ1-4; 7 nucleotides align to TRBD1. The CDR3 consists of 13 residues. Trimming at V came to 6 bases and at J to 5 bases, leaving 3 bases not matched to a gene. The CDR3, as DNA: TGTGCCAGCAGGGGGACAGTCAATGAAAAACTGTTTTTT. Amino acids: CASRGTVNEKLFF.

The DNA for the CDR3 is TGTGCCAGCAGCCAAGATCAACGGACAGGTGAAGCTTTCTTT. This codes for CASSQDQRTGEAFF. The genes are TRBV3-1 (or the pseudogene TRBV3-2) and TRBJ1-1, with 7 positions matching TRBD1. The CDR3 has 14 amino acids. Germline assignment: CDR1 LGHDT and CDR2 YNNKEL (reference sequence). Losses at the gene ends were 0 bases for V and 7 bases for J; bases not matched to a gene: 5.

The genes are TRBV11-2 and TRBJ2-3, with 8 bases identical to TRBD1. This CDR3 contains 14 residues. The trim removed 7 bases at V and 1 base at J, leaving 4 bases unmatched. Germline V gives CDR1 SGHAT, CDR2 FQNNGV. The CDR3 nucleotides are TGTGCCAGCACCCGGGGACAGGGCACAGATACGCAGTATTTT. Translation gives CASTRGQGTDTQYF.

The chain combines TRBV7-2 with TRBJ2-2; D not certain. Germline assignment: CDR1 SGHTA and CDR2 FQGNSA. The CDR3 loop spans 13 amino acids. V was cut by 5 bases and J by 6 bases, with 10 bases left in between. The CDR3 bases are TGTGCCAGCAGCCGAGTTCCCCCCGGGGAGCTGTTTTTT. Protein product: CASSRVPPGELFF.

The chain joins TRBV6-6 to TRBJ2-1; 7 positions match TRBD1. Germline CDR1 and CDR2: MNHNY and SVGAGI (reference sequence). This CDR3 spans 16 amino acids. Germline trimming cut 9 bases from V and 7 bases from J; bases unmatched to any gene: 18. In DNA form, the CDR3 reads TGTGCCAGTCTGCTTGGACAGGACAGGCGATTTAATGAGCAGTTCTTC. Its translation: CASLLGQDRRFNEQFF.

The chain combines TRBV20-1 with TRBJ2-5, with D unresolved. CDR1 and CDR2 (germline): DFQATT, SNEGSKA (reference sequence). This CDR3 region has 13 residues. The ends were cut back, 3 bases at V and 3 bases at J, with 11 bases in the middle. Here the CDR3 reads CSASFHREETQYF. The CDR3 DNA follows: TGCAGTGCTAGTTTTCATCGGGAAGAGACCCAGTACTTC.